The 7 T cell receptor beta chains below were found in one sample sequenced in a study of T cell responses to AZD1222 COVID-19 vaccine. This table comes from immunoSEQ multiplex PCR, and its TCRdb copy is limited to in-frame clones, with some not included. The sample consists of about 100,000 clones, around nine tenths of them appearing once. The starting material was peripheral blood, obtained on day 0 of AZD1222 vaccination. These receptors originate from an adult in good health.

The gene calls are TRBV7-6 and TRBJ2-5, with TRBD1 matching over 8 bases. Germline V gene sequence: CDR1 SGHVS, CDR2 FNYEAQ. With 8 bases clipped from V and 4 bases from J, the junction kept 12 bases outside the gene matches. The CDR3 spans 15 residues. For the CDR3, the DNA is TGTGCCAGCTCAACAGGGGGTAGGGGGCCAGAGACCCAGTACTTC. Protein: CASSTGGRGPETQYF.

The gene calls are TRBV30 and TRBJ1-2, with D unresolved. The CDR3 contains 12 residues. V dropped 2 bases and J dropped 8 bases, with 12 bases sitting between them. Germline CDR1 GTSNPN, CDR2 SVGIG (reference sequence). The CDR3 DNA is TGTGCCTGGAGTCTAGGAAACTCAGGCTACACCTTC. Protein product: CAWSLGNSGYTF.

The chain couples TRBV7-2 to TRBJ2-7; a possible D gene is TRBD2 (5 bases). The length of the CDR3 is 14 residues. V was trimmed by 1 base and J by 0 bases, leaving 7 bases between them. Germline V lookup: CDR1 SGHTA, CDR2 FQGNSA. Written as DNA, the CDR3 is TGTGCCAGCAGCTTAGGGCGGGTCTCCTACGAGCAGTACTTC. The encoded protein is CASSLGRVSYEQYF.

This clone was detected a few times. The chain is built from TRBV3-1 (or the pseudogene TRBV3-2) and TRBJ1-2, with 8 bases matching TRBD1. Germline lookup yields CDR1 LGHDT and CDR2 YNNKEL (reference sequence). The CDR3 spans 13 residues. Trimming at V came to 6 bases and at J to 4 bases, leaving 4 bases not matched to a gene. This CDR3 reads CASSTGGIYGYTF. The CDR3 nucleotides are TGTGCCAGCAGTACAGGGGGTATCTATGGCTACACCTTC.

For the CDR3, the DNA is TGTGCCAGCAACCTACCGGGGCGCGAAGCTTTCTTT. This sequence encodes CASNLPGREAFF. The genes are TRBV7-9 and TRBJ1-1; D might be TRBD1 (5 bases). The V gene's germline CDR1 is SEHNR and CDR2 FQNEAQ (reference sequence). The CDR3 sequence is 12 residues long. V lost 7 bases to trimming and J lost 8 bases, with 14 bases between them.

The V call is TRBV11-2, the J call TRBJ1-1; D is perhaps TRBD1 (5 bases). Trimming shortened V by 5 bases and J by 4 bases, and 14 bases separated the two germline ends. Germline assignment: CDR1 SGHAT and CDR2 FQNNGV. This CDR3 region has 14 residues. The CDR3 spells CASSPRRGGTEAFF. Here the CDR3 DNA reads TGTGCCAGCAGCCCCCGAAGGGGAGGCACTGAAGCTTTCTTT.

The rearrangement joins TRBV9 to TRBJ1-3, with D unresolved. The CDR3 covers 14 residues. Per germline, CDR1 SGDLS and CDR2 YYNGEE. Trimming cost V 3 bases and J 1 base, with 8 bases left between them. The DNA of the CDR3 is TGTGCCAGCAGCGCCCAGGCTTCTGGAAACACCATATATTTT. Translating gives CASSAQASGNTIYF.